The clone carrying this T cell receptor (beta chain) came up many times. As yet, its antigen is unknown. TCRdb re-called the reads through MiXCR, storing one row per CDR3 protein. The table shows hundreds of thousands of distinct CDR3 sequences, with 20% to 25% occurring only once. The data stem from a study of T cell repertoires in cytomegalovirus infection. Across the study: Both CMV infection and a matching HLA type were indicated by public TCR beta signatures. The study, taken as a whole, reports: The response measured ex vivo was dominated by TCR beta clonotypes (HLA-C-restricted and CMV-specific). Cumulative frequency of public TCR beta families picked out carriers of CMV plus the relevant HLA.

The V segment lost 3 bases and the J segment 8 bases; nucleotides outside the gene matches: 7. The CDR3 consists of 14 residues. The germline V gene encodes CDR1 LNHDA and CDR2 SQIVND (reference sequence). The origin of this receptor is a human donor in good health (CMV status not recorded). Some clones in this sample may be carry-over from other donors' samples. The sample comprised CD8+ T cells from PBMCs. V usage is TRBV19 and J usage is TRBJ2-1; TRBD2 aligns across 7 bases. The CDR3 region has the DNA TGTGCCAGTAGTATTTACAGCGGGGTAGATGAGCAGTTCTTC. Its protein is CASSIYSGVDEQFF.